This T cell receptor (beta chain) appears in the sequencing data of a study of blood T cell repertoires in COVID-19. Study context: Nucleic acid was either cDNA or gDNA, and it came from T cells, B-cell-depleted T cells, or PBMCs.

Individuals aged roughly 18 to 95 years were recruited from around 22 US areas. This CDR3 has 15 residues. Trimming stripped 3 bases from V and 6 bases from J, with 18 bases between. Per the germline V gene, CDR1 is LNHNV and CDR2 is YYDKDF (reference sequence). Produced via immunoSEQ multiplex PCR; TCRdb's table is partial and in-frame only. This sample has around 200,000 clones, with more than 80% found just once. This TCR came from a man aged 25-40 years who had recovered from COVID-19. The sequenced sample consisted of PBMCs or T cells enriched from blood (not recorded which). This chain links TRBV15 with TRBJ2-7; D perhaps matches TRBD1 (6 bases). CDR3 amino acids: CATSSLLTGLLEQYF. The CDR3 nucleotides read TGTGCCACCAGCAGCCTATTAACAGGGCTCCTCGAGCAGTACTTC.